A selection of T cell receptor beta chains follows, all from one sample in a study of early T cells in non-severe SARS-CoV-2 infection. TCRdb analysed the 5' RACE reads with MiXCR anew, one entry per CDR3 protein. The sample has some 30,000 distinct CDR3 sequences; about 4.6% are singletons. The sequenced sample was whole blood. Receptor source: an adult who was a healthcare worker with PCR-confirmed SARS-CoV-2 infection or an uninfected control (not recorded which). CDR3s leave out the opening cysteine and the closing phenylalanine or tryptophan.

TRBJ2-3,TRBV11-2,ASSPFTDTQY
TRBJ2-3,TRBV4-2,ASSQVSGSGSTDTQY
TRBJ2-4,TRBV5-1,ASSLAVPDIQY
TRBJ2-1,TRBV7-2,ASSLVRTGDDNEQF
TRBJ2-2,TRBV27,ASSLRQFTGELF
TRBJ2-3,TRBV29-1,SLIRPGTDTQY
TRBJ2-1,TRBV27,ASSPGGVGSYNEQF
TRBJ1-3,TRBV4-2,ASSQVATDSGNTIY
TRBJ2-1,TRBV12-3/TRBV12-4,ASSSAPGQGDNEQF
TRBJ2-5,TRBV7-9,ASSAGLAFETQY
TRBJ1-1,TRBV12-3/TRBV12-4,ASSLTVPRETEAF
TRBJ1-2,TRBV5-1,ASSLARQGAGHGYT
TRBJ2-7,TRBV6-2/TRBV6-3,ASSYSRNEQY
TRBJ1-5,TRBV14,ASSQGRATQPQH
TRBJ2-7,TRBV7-9,ASSSPGQGIHEQY
TRBJ2-2,TRBV24-1,ATSDFASGNTGELF
TRBJ2-7,TRBV13,ASSYRDRFYEQY
TRBJ2-2,TRBV9,ASSRGTGRDTGELF
TRBJ2-3,TRBV5-1,ASSFPGLAGADTQY